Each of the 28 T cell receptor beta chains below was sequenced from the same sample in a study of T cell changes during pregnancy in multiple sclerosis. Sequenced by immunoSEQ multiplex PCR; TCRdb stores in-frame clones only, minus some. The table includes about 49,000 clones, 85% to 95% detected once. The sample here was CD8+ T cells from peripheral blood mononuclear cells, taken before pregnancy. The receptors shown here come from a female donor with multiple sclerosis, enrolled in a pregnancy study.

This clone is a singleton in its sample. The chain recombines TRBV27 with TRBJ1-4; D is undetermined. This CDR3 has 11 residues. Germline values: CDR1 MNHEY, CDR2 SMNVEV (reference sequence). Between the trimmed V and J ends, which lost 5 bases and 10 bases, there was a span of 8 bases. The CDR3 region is CASSIAGKLFF. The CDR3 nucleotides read TGTGCCAGCAGTATTGCGGGAAAACTGTTTTTT.

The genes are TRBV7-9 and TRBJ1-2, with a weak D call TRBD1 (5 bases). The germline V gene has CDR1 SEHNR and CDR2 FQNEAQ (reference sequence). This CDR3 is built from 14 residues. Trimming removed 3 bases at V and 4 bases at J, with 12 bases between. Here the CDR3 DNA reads TGTGCCAGCAGCTTCGTAAGGGGTGGCTATGGCTACACCTTC. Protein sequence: CASSFVRGGYGYTF.

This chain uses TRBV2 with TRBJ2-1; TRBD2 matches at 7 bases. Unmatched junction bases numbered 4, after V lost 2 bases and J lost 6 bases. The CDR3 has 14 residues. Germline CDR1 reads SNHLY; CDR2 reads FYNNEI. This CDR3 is CASSEMGGVNEQFF. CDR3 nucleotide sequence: TGTGCCAGCAGTGAAATGGGAGGGGTCAATGAGCAGTTCTTC.

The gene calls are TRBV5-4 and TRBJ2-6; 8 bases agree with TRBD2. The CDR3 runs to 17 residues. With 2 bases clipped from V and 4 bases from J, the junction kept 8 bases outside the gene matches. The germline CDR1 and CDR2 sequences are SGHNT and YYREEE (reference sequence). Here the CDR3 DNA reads TGTGCCAGCAGCTTTGAGGCGGGGGGCGCCGGGGCCAACGTCCTGACTTTC. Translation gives CASSFEAGGAGANVLTF. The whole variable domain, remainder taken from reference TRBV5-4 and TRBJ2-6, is ETGVTQSPTHLIKTRGQQVTLRCSSQSGHNTVSWYQQALGQGPQFIFQYYREEENGRGNFPPRFSGLQFPNYSSELNVNALELDDSALYLCASSFEAGGAGANVLTFGAGSRLTVL.

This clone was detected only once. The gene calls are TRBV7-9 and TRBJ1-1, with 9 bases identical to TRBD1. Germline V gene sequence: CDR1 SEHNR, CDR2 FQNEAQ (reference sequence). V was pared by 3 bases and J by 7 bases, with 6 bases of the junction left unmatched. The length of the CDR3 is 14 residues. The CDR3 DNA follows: TGTGCCAGCAGCTTGGGACAGGGAGGAAATGAAGCTTTCTTT. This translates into CASSLGQGGNEAFF. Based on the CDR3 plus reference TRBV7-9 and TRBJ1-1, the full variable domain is DTGVSQNPRHKITKRGQNVTFRCDPISEHNRLYWYRQTLGQGPEFLTYFQNEAQLEKSRLLSDRFSAERPKGSFSTLEIQRTEQGDSAMYLCASSLGQGGNEAFFGQGTRLTVV.

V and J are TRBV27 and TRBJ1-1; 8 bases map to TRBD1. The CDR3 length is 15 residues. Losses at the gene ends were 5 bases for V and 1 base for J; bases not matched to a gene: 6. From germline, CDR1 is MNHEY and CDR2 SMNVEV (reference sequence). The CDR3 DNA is TGTGCCAGCAGTAGTATCGACAGGGGGAACACTGAAGCTTTCTTT. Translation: CASSSIDRGNTEAFF.

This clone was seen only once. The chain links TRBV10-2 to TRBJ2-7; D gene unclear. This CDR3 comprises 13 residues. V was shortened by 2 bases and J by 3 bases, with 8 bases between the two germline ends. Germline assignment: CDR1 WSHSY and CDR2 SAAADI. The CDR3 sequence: CASSELGGYEQYF. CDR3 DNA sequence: TGCGCCAGCAGTGAGCTCGGCGGCTACGAGCAGTACTTC.

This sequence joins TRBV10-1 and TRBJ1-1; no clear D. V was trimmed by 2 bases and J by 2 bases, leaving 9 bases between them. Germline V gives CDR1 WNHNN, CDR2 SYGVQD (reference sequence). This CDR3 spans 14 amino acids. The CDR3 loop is CASSEVRSNTEAFF. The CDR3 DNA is TGCGCCAGCAGTGAGGTCAGATCAAACACTGAAGCTTTCTTT.

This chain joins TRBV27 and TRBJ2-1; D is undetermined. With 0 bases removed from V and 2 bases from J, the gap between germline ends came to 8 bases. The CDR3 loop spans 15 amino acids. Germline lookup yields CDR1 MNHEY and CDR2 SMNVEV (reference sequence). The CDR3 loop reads CASSLSPGTYNEQFF. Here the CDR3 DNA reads TGTGCCAGCAGTTTATCCCCAGGTACCTACAATGAGCAGTTCTTC.

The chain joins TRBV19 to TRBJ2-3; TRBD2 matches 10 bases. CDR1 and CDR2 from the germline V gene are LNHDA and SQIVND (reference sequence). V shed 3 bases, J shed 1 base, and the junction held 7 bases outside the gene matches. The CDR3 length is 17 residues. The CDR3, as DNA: TGTGCCAGTAGTATCCCATCAGCGGGAGGGGGCACAGATACGCAGTATTTT. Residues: CASSIPSAGGGTDTQYF.

This chain's CDR3 is CASSQEEAAGDEQFF. CDR3 sequence (DNA): TGCGCCAGCAGCCAAGAAGAGGCGGCAGGGGATGAGCAGTTCTTC. The gene calls are TRBV4-1 and TRBJ2-1; TRBD1 is a possible D gene (6 bases). Trimming took 0 bases from V and 8 from J, leaving 14 bases between them. Germline V gene sequence: CDR1 MGHRA, CDR2 YSYEKL. The CDR3 consists of 15 residues.

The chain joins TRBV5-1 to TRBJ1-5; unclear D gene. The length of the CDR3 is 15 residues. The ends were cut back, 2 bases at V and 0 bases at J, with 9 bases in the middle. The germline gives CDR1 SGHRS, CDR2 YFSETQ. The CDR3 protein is CASSLQSYSNQPQHF. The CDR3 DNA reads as TGCGCCAGCAGCTTACAGAGCTATAGCAATCAGCCCCAGCATTTT.

CDR3 DNA sequence: TGTGCCAGCAGCTTAGAGGGACAGGGTTCTGGAAACACCATATATTTT. It encodes CASSLEGQGSGNTIYF. V and J are TRBV7-8 and TRBJ1-3; the match to TRBD1 covers 9 bases. V trimming: 1 base; J trimming: 1 base; junction bases outside the gene matches: 2. Germline V gene sequence: CDR1 SGHVS, CDR2 FQNEAQ. This CDR3 contains 16 residues.

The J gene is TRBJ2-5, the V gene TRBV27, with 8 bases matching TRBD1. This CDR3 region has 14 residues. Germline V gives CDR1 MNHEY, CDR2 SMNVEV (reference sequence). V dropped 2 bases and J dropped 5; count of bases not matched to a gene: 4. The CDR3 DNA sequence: TGTGCCAGCAGTTTACACAGGGGGTTTGAGACCCAGTACTTC. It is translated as CASSLHRGFETQYF.

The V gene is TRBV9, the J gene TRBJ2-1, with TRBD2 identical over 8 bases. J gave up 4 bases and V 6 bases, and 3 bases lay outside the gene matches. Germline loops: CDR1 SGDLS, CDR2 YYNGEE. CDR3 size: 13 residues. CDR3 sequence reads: CASTPSGYNEQFF. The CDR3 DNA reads TGTGCCAGCACGCCTAGCGGGTACAATGAGCAGTTCTTC.

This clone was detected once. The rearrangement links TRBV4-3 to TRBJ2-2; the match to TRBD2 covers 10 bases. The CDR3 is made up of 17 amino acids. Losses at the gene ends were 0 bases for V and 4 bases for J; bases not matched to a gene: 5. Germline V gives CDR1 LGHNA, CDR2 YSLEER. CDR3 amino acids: CASSQDASGRATGELFF. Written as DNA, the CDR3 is TGCGCCAGCAGCCAAGATGCCAGCGGGAGGGCCACCGGGGAGCTGTTTTTT.

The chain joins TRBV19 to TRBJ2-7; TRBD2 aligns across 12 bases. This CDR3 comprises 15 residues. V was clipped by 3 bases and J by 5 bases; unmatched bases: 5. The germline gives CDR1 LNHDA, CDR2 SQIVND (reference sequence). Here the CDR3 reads CASSIGLAGQNEQYF. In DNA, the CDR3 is TGTGCCAGTAGTATTGGACTAGCGGGACAGAACGAGCAGTACTTC.

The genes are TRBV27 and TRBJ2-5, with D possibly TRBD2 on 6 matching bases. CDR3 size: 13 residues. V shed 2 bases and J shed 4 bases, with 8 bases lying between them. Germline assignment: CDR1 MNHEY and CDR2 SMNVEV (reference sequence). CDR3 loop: CASSLRGVETQYF. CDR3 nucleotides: TGTGCCAGCAGTTTACGCGGGGTAGAGACCCAGTACTTC.

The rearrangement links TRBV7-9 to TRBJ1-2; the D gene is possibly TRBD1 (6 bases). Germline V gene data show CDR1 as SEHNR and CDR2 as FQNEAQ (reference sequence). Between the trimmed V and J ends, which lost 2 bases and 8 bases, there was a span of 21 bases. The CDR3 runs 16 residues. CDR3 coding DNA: TGTGCCAGCAGCTTATCGGGGACATTCGATCCGCAGGGCTACACCTTC. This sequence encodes CASSLSGTFDPQGYTF.

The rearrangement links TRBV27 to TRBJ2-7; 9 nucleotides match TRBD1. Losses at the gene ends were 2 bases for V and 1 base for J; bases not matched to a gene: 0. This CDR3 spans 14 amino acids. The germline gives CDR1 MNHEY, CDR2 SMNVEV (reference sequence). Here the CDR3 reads CASSLGTGSYEQYF. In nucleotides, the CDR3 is TGTGCCAGCAGTTTAGGGACAGGGTCCTACGAGCAGTACTTC.

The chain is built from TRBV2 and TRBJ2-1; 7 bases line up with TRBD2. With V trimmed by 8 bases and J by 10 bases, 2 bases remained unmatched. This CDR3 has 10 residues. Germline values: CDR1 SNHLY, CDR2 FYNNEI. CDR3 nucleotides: TGTGCCAGCCTAGCGGAGGAGCAGTTCTTC. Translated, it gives CASLAEEQFF.

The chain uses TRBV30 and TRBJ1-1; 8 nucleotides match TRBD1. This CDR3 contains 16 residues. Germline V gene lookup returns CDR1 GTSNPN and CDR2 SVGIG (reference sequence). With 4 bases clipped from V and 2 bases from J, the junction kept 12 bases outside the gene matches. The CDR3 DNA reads TGTGCCTGGACTCGGCTGGACAGGGTCTCTAACACTGAAGCTTTCTTT. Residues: CAWTRLDRVSNTEAFF. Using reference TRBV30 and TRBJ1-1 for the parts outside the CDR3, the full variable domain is SQTIHQWPATLVQPVGSPLSLECTVEGTSNPNLYWYRQAAGRGLQLLFYSVGIGQISSEVPQNLSASRPQDRQFILSSKKLLLSDSGFYLCAWTRLDRVSNTEAFFGQGTRLTVV.

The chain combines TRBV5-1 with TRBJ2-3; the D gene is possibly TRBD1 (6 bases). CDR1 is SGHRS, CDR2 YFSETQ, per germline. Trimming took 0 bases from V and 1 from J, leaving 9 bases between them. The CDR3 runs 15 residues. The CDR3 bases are TGCGCCAGCAGCTTGGAAAGGACAGGCACAGATACGCAGTATTTT. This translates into CASSLERTGTDTQYF.

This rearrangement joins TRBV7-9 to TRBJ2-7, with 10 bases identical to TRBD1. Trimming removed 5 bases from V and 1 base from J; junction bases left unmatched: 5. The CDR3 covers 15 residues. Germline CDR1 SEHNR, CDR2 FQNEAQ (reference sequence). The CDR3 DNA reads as TGTGCCAGCAGCGTCCGGGACAGGGGTTCCTACGAGCAGTACTTC. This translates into CASSVRDRGSYEQYF.

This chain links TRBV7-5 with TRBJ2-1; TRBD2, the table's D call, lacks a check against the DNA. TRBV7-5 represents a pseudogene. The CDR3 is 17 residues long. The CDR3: CVRSFHLAVWGYNEQFF. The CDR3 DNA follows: TGTGTCAGAAGCTTCCACCTAGCGGTCTGGGGTTACAATGAGCAGTTCTTC.

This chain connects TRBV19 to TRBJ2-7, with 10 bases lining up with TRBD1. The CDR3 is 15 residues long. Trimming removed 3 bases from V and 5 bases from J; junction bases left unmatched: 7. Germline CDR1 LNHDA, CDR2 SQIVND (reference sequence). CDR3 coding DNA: TGTGCCAGTAGTATCCCGGACAGGGGGAGCAACGAGCAGTACTTC. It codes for CASSIPDRGSNEQYF.

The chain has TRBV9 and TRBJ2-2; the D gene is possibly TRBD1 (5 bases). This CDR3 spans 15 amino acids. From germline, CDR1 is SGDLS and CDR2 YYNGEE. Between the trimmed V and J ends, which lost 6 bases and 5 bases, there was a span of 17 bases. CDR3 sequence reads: CASTPVQGPTGELFF. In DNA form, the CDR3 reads TGTGCCAGCACCCCGGTCCAGGGCCCGACCGGGGAGCTGTTTTTT.

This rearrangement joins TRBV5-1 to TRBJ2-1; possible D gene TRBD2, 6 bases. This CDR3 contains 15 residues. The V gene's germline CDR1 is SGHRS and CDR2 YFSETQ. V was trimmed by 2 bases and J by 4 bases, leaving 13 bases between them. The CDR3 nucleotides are TGCGCCAGCAGCTTTGTGCCGGAGGGGTACAATGAGCAGTTCTTC. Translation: CASSFVPEGYNEQFF. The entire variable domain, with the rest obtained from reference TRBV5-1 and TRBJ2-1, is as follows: KAGVTQTPRYLIKTRGQQVTLSCSPISGHRSVSWYQQTPGQGLQFLFEYFSETQRNKGNFPGRFSGRQFSNSRSEMNVSTLELGDSALYLCASSFVPEGYNEQFFGPGTRLTVL.